The entry that follows covers one T cell receptor (beta chain) sequence. This clone was seen a handful of times. Which antigen it targets is not known. Base quality data are lacking; no much larger clone is found one base away. TCR CDR3 regions were amplified from genomic DNA by multiplex PCR using the deep immunoSEQ assay. Extracted genomic DNA from each cell subset was spread evenly across all wells of several immunoSEQ 96-well plates, with each plate serving as a replicate. For sorted subsets, approximately 210 ng genomic DNA, equal to about 30,000 T cell genomes, was loaded into each replicate PCR. The purified libraries were quantified using a Qubit 3.0 fluorometer, sized with a Bioanalyzer 2100, and then quantified again using the KAPA Library Quantification kit. Every immunoSEQ 96-well plate was sequenced on a separate single-read 150-cycle Illumina NextSeq 550 flow cell. Processing in the source paper ran as follows. The immunoSEQ output contained only junctional sequences without quality scores, so filtering could not match that applied to full-length reads. To assign V/J genes and CDR3, sequences were annotated against IMGT germline references using PyIR, a Python wrapper for IgBLAST v1.9. Reads were filtered out if the reads had weak V/J assignments (E-value above 1e-6), no CDR3, stop codons, out-of-frame junctions, or ambiguous translated residues. V3J clonotypes were defined as sequences sharing an identical inferred V gene, J gene, and CDR3 amino acid sequence. To compute the percentage overlap between repertoires, the number of shared unique clonotypes was divided by the size of the smaller repertoire. Repertoire richness was assessed with RTK rarefaction, the Chao1 estimator, and Recon v2.1 estimates of unobserved clonotypes. Generation probabilities were computed with OLGA for all TCRbeta clonotypes obtained by the gDNA method from several donors. Held by TCRdb, this immuneACCESS table contains in-frame sequences only and omits some clones. Under half of the omission traces to an unresolved V gene where checked; the cause of the rest is unknown. The DNA was the basis for D and trimming; V, J and clone size are from that table. The sample profile shows 2.3 million or so clones; more than 85% of them were found once. 0.35% to 0.45% of the sample is in the top ten clones.

The donors were healthy, HIV-negative adults with no recently reported acute infections or vaccinations. Every donor was a Caucasian adult living in Nashville, Tennessee, USA. CD4+ T cells were enriched by magnetic negative selection, after which naive cells were positively selected on CD45RA and the negative fraction was taken as the memory subset. Blood was obtained by leukapheresis, after which PBMCs were separated by Ficoll-Histopaque density gradient centrifugation and cryopreserved in liquid nitrogen vapor phase. Analytical flow cytometry was used to check the purity and quantity of every magnetically sorted T cell population. Genomic DNA was isolated from each sorted fraction and quantified by UV absorbance on a Nanodrop 2000c. These data originate in a study of shared clonotypes between healthy human individuals (dated by TCRdb to the early 2020s). Context from the whole study: Two women and three men aged 18 to 49 years were included in the cohort. For each donor, three plates each were used for CD4 naive and CD4 memory, two plates were used for CD8 naive, and one plate was used for CD8 memory. The study deeply sequenced blood TCR repertoires of about 5 healthy adults to estimate repertoire size and the extent of clonotype sharing between individuals. To increase sequencing depth and limit assay-specific biases, different laboratories used diverse techniques to prepare libraries and sequence TCR repertoires. Between about 0.8 and 9 billion PBMCs per donor were obtained by leukapheresis. Points the paper makes about the study in general: Compared with non-shared clonotypes, the clonotypes found in all four sorted-subset donors had higher generation probabilities. Across four donors, 4.5% to 6.5% of naive CD4, roughly 3.4% of naive CD8, roughly 2.3% of memory CD4, and approximately 0.4% of memory CD8 clonotypes were shared. Based on pairwise subsampling, the degree of clonotype sharing among donors was expected to be affected by sequencing depth. Because the study included a small number of donors, the genetic and exposure-history diversity represented was limited. Only blood was sampled, and tissue TCR repertoires likely differ from those in blood. Incomplete sequencing was indicated by rarefaction of sorted-subset datasets, despite the large sequencing depth. Larger estimated clonotype richness was generally found for naive subsets than for memory subsets.

At the junction V is shortened by 3 bases and J by 6 bases, with 17 bases in between. The CDR3 has 15 amino acids, counting the end cysteine and phenylalanine. Only CDR3 DNA is held: 45 bases, read in frame from base 1. The CDR1 and CDR2 encoded by the germline V gene are KGHSH and LQKENI. The clonotype was recovered from a man between 18 and 35 years old in good health. Some clones in this sample may be carry-over from other donors' samples. The sequenced sample consisted of naive CD4+ T cells from PBMCs. This specimen's cell subset or site label, per the study, means: CD45RA+ positively selected. This chain joins TRBV18 to TRBJ1-1, with the D gene not confidently named. The DNA reads TGTGCCAGCTCACCTCTTCTGAAGCGGGAGGCTGAAGCTTTCTTT. Protein translation: CASSPLLKREAEAFF.